The 23 T cell receptor beta chains below all came from one sample that was sequenced in a study of low-dose radiotherapy and immunotherapy resistance in tumors. First-strand cDNA used TRAV- and TRBV-specific primers, covering alpha and beta chains. TCRs were put through roughly 20 PCR cycles of amplification with Phusion. A constant-region primer and the V-primer adapter served as the primer pair. TCRdb processed the reads anew with MiXCR; each CDR3 protein has one entry. This table has roughly 13,000 distinct CDR3 sequences, more than 50% appearing once. Every receptor here comes from a human donor with advanced metastatic prostate, ovarian, gallbladder or colorectal cancer (not recorded which). This table probably holds off-target reads from a library built for another chain.

This chain connects TRBV28 to TRBJ1-3; 7 nucleotides match TRBD1. The J segment lost 8 bases and the V segment lost 5 bases, leaving 12 bases of the junction unmatched. CDR3 length equals 15 residues. In germline, CDR1 is MDHEN, CDR2 SYDVKM. The CDR3 sequence is CASSLLYPQGHTIYF. DNA for the CDR3: TGTGCCAGCAGTCTACTCTACCCACAGGGGCACACCATATATTTT.

This clonotype came up once. The V and J genes are TRBV11-3 and TRBJ2-1, with 10 bases lining up with TRBD2. The CDR3 length is 17 residues. Per the germline V gene, CDR1 is SGHNT and CDR2 is YENEEA. With V trimmed by 0 bases and J by 3 bases, 5 bases remained unmatched. The DNA of the CDR3 is TGTGCCAGCAGCTTAGATCAAGCGGGAGGGGTCTACAATGAGCAGTTCTTC. Protein product: CASSLDQAGGVYNEQFF. Drawing the rest from reference TRBV11-3 and TRBJ2-1, the complete variable domain is EAGVVQSPRYKIIEKKQPVAFWCNPISGHNTLYWYLQNLGQGPELLIRYENEEAVDDSQLPKDRFSAERLKGVDSTLKIQPAELGDSAVYLCASSLDQAGGVYNEQFFGPGTRLTVL.

CDR3 residues: CASSLATGLYEQYF. CDR3 coding DNA: TGCGCCAGCAGCTTGGCGACAGGGCTCTACGAGCAGTACTTC. V usage is TRBV5-1 and J usage is TRBJ2-7; 7 positions agree with TRBD1. Germline V gives CDR1 SGHRS, CDR2 YFSETQ. CDR3 length: 14 amino acids. V gave up 0 bases and J gave up 3 bases; unmatched junction bases: 3. Variable domain in full (rest from reference TRBV5-1 and TRBJ2-7): KAGVTQTPRYLIKTRGQQVTLSCSPISGHRSVSWYQQTPGQGLQFLFEYFSETQRNKGNFPGRFSGRQFSNSRSEMNVSTLELGDSALYLCASSLATGLYEQYFGPGTRLTVT.

The rearrangement joins TRBV7-8 to TRBJ1-1; maybe TRBD1 (6 bases). CDR1 and CDR2 (germline): SGHVS, FQNEAQ. With 3 bases removed from V and 4 bases from J, the gap between germline ends came to 18 bases. The CDR3 consists of 16 residues. In nucleotides, the CDR3 is TGTGCCAGCAGCTTGCTGGGGTCGGCACAGGGCACTGAAGCTTTCTTT. This sequence encodes CASSLLGSAQGTEAFF.

This chain joins TRBV7-9 and TRBJ2-7; D could derive from TRBD1 or TRBD2 (5 bases each). V was trimmed by 2 bases and J by 5 bases, leaving 10 bases between them. From germline, CDR1 is SEHNR and CDR2 FQNEAQ (reference sequence). This CDR3 has 13 residues. CDR3 nucleotides: TGTGCCAGCAGCTTATACGGGACGGACGAGCAGTACTTC. This codes for CASSLYGTDEQYF.

The chain combines TRBV11-2 with TRBJ1-1, with 7 nucleotides matching TRBD1. This CDR3 spans 15 amino acids. V was pared by 5 bases and J by 1 base, with 7 bases of the junction left unmatched. Per germline, CDR1 SGHAT and CDR2 FQNNGV. CDR3 amino acids: CASSPRQGRNTEAFF. CDR3 bases: TGTGCCAGCAGCCCTCGACAGGGACGGAACACTGAAGCTTTCTTT.

CDR3 sequence reads: CATRGPLSGNTIYF. CDR3 nucleotides: TGTGCCACCCGGGGGCCGCTCTCTGGAAACACCATATATTTT. The rearrangement uses TRBV6-2 or TRBV6-3 and TRBJ1-3, with D perhaps matching TRBD1 (6 bases). CDR1 and CDR2 from the germline V gene are MNHEY and SVGEGT. V dropped 10 bases and J dropped 0 bases, with 13 bases sitting between them. The CDR3 loop spans 14 amino acids.

The chain uses TRBV29-1 and TRBJ2-5; D gene uncertain. V was shortened by 6 bases and J by 5 bases, with 16 bases between the two germline ends. Germline CDR1 is SQVTM and CDR2 is ANQGSEA. The CDR3 is made up of 13 amino acids. CDR3 bases: TGCAGCGTCGGAGTCCGGGCCGTCGAGACCCAGTACTTC. Protein sequence: CSVGVRAVETQYF.

The chain uses TRBV4-3 and TRBJ1-2; possibly TRBD1 for D (5 bases). V gave up 0 bases and J gave up 4 bases, with 12 bases separating them. The CDR3 runs to 15 residues. Per germline, CDR1 LGHNA and CDR2 YSLEER. CDR3 residues: CASSQDPGRTYGYTF. CDR3 bases: TGCGCCAGCAGCCAAGACCCGGGACGGACCTATGGCTACACCTTC.

In nucleotides, the CDR3 is TGCGCCAGCAGCCAAGAAAGGGTACGGAACTACGAGCAGTACTTC. Its protein product is CASSQERVRNYEQYF. V and J are TRBV4-1 and TRBJ2-7, with D unclear. The CDR3 is made up of 15 amino acids. The germline V and J ends were trimmed by 0 bases and 3 bases, with 12 bases remaining between them. In germline, CDR1 is MGHRA, CDR2 YSYEKL.

This clonotype was detected only a few times. CDR3 sequence reads: CASSLGIRVTGYGYTF. The CDR3 DNA sequence: TGTGCCAGCAGTTTGGGGATCAGGGTAACGGGATATGGCTACACCTTC. The rearrangement joins TRBV28 to TRBJ1-2, with D tentatively TRBD1 (5 bases). The CDR3 spans 16 residues. Looked up from germline, CDR1 is MDHEN and CDR2 is SYDVKM. Trimming took 3 bases from V and 5 from J, leaving 19 bases between them.

DNA of the CDR3: TGTGCCAGCAGCAAGACCATCGGGACGGATAGAACGAACACCGGGGAGCTGTTTTTT. This sequence encodes CASSKTIGTDRTNTGELFF. The chain joins TRBV6-2 or TRBV6-3 to TRBJ2-2; D may match TRBD1 or TRBD2 (5 bases each). The CDR3 length is 19 residues. CDR1 MNHEY and CDR2 SVGEGT come from the germline V gene. V dropped 6 bases and J dropped 0 bases, with 23 bases sitting between them.

This clonotype was seen a handful of times. This chain's CDR3 is CASSDGGTQNYEQYF. CDR3 nucleotides: TGTGCCAGCAGCGACGGGGGGACACAGAACTACGAGCAGTACTTC. The rearrangement links TRBV28 to TRBJ2-7, with D possibly being TRBD2 (7 bases). V lost 6 bases and J 3 bases, leaving 18 bases between the germline ends. The CDR3 has 15 residues. The germline V gene has CDR1 MDHEN and CDR2 SYDVKM.

V is TRBV4-1 and J is TRBJ2-1; TRBD2 matches 8 bases. Per the germline V gene, CDR1 is MGHRA and CDR2 is YSYEKL. V was clipped by 0 bases and J by 6 bases; unmatched bases: 7. The CDR3 consists of 16 residues. The DNA of the CDR3 is TGCGCCAGCAGCCAAGACGTTGATCGGGAGGGCAATGAGCAGTTCTTC. Protein sequence: CASSQDVDREGNEQFF.

This clonotype is large by share. The V and J genes are TRBV20-1 and TRBJ2-7; 7 bases fit TRBD2. V lost 0 bases and J lost 5; bases outside the gene matches: 7. The length of the CDR3 is 14 residues. Per the germline V gene, CDR1 is DFQATT and CDR2 is SNEGSKA (reference sequence). The CDR3 bases are TGCAGTGCTAGAGAGGCGGGAGAGATTAACGAGCAGTACTTC. It encodes CSAREAGEINEQYF.

V gene TRBV10-3 combines with J gene TRBJ2-1, with a possible D match to TRBD1 (6 bases). The CDR3 runs to 15 residues. Trimming shortened V by 2 bases and J by 10 bases, and 18 bases separated the two germline ends. CDR1 is ENHRY and CDR2 is SYGVKD in the germline V gene. CDR3 residues: CAISEGNRVPGEQFF. DNA of the CDR3: TGTGCCATCAGTGAGGGGAACAGGGTGCCGGGGGAGCAGTTCTTC.

This clonotype was seen more than once but under ten times. V and J are TRBV4-1 and TRBJ1-5; 7 positions agree with TRBD1. V was clipped by 3 bases and J by 9 bases; unmatched bases: 8. The germline V gene has CDR1 MGHRA and CDR2 YSYEKL. This CDR3 is 14 amino acids long. CDR3 in amino acids: CASSQEGARRPQHF. The CDR3 nucleotides are TGCGCCAGCAGCCAGGAGGGGGCAAGAAGGCCCCAGCATTTT.

This clonotype was counted a single time. V is TRBV6-7 and J is TRBJ2-7; D is ambiguous. TRBV6-7 is reported as an ORF; its role is uncertain. Deletions cut 10 bases from V and 1 base from J, with 17 bases between. The CDR3 has 14 amino acids. The CDR3 sequence is CATDGLPLSYEQYF. The CDR3, as DNA: TGTGCCACCGACGGATTGCCCCTTTCCTACGAGCAGTACTTC.

The chain links TRBV6-6 to TRBJ2-1, with no clear D. Per germline, CDR1 MNHNY and CDR2 SVGAGI (reference sequence). V was pared by 5 bases and J by 0 bases, with 11 bases between. This CDR3 is 15 amino acids long. For the CDR3, the DNA is TGTGCCAGCAGTGCAGACTGGAGCTCCTACAATGAGCAGTTCTTC. Its protein product is CASSADWSSYNEQFF.

The chain is built from TRBV28 and TRBJ2-5; no definite D call. The V end was cut by 7 bases, the J end by 3 bases, with 6 bases between. The CDR3 spans 11 residues. Germline values: CDR1 MDHEN, CDR2 SYDVKM. In DNA, the CDR3 is TGTGCCAGCATTGGGGAAGAGACCCAGTACTTC. Its translation: CASIGEETQYF. Looking up the rest from reference TRBV28 and TRBJ2-5 gives the full variable domain: DVKVTQSSRYLVKRTGEKVFLECVQDMDHENMFWYRQDPGLGLRLIYFSYDVKMKEKGDIPEGYSVSREKKERFSLILESASTNQTSMYLCASIGEETQYFGPGTRLLVL.

This sequence joins TRBV7-8 and TRBJ2-6; D remains unclear. This CDR3 region has 14 residues. Germline CDR1 and CDR2: SGHVS and FQNEAQ. Trimming cost V 5 bases and J 4 bases, with 9 bases left between them. DNA for the CDR3: TGTGCCAGCAGCCCACCCACGGGGGCCAACGTCCTGACTTTC. Residues: CASSPPTGANVLTF.

This chain connects TRBV20-1 to TRBJ1-5; a possible D gene is TRBD1 (5 bases). CDR1 and CDR2 from the germline V gene are DFQATT and SNEGSKA (reference sequence). With 6 bases removed from V and 1 base from J, the gap between germline ends came to 13 bases. This CDR3 is built from 14 residues. CDR3 nucleotides: TGCAGTGCCGGCGCGGGGGGAAGCAATCAGCCCCAGCATTTT. This encodes CSAGAGGSNQPQHF.

This chain links TRBV11-1 with TRBJ2-7, with a weak D call TRBD2 (6 bases). Trimming took off 5 bases at V and 7 bases at J, with 21 bases between the two ends. This CDR3 spans 15 amino acids. Germline CDR1 is SGHAT and CDR2 is FQDESV (reference sequence). The CDR3 nucleotides read TGTGCCAGCAGCCCCTGGACTACTACTGGACTGGAGCAGTACTTC. This gives the protein CASSPWTTTGLEQYF.